Shown below are 25 T cell receptor beta chains from a single sample sequenced in a study of blood T cell repertoires in COVID-19. Sequenced by immunoSEQ multiplex PCR; TCRdb stores in-frame clones only, minus some. This sample has 150,000 to 200,000 clones, with 70% to 90% found just once. Sequenced input: peripheral blood. Receptor source: a middle-aged man with active or convalescent COVID-19.

The chain carries TRBV19 and TRBJ1-2; possible D gene TRBD1, 6 bases. Between the trimmed V and J ends, which lost 5 bases and 3 bases, there was a span of 13 bases. Looked up from germline, CDR1 is LNHDA and CDR2 is SQIVND (reference sequence). The CDR3 extends over 14 amino acids. The CDR3 is CASSATGTHYGYTF. Written as DNA, the CDR3 is TGTGCCAGTAGTGCAACCGGGACACACTATGGCTACACCTTC.

This chain joins TRBV29-1 and TRBJ2-3, with 10 bases identical to TRBD2. The trim removed 5 bases at V and 1 base at J, leaving 15 bases unmatched. This CDR3 has 18 amino acids. Per the germline V gene, CDR1 is SQVTM and CDR2 is ANQGSEA. Written as DNA, the CDR3 is TGCAGCGTTCAAGGAGGCCTAGCGGGAGTTTATGGCACAGATACGCAGTATTTT. Amino acid sequence: CSVQGGLAGVYGTDTQYF.

This rearrangement joins TRBV7-9 to TRBJ1-6; D is undetermined. The CDR3 is made up of 13 amino acids. Per germline, CDR1 SEHNR and CDR2 FQNEAQ (reference sequence). Between the trimmed V and J ends, which lost 0 bases and 10 bases, there was a span of 7 bases. Here the CDR3 reads CASSLARGSPLHF. The CDR3 DNA is TGTGCCAGCAGCTTAGCCAGAGGATCACCCCTCCACTTT.

The rearrangement joins TRBV6-1 to TRBJ2-3; 8 positions agree with TRBD1. The germline gives CDR1 MNHNS, CDR2 SASEGT. Germline trimming cut 0 bases from V and 3 bases from J; bases unmatched to any gene: 8. The CDR3 is 17 amino acids. The CDR3 loop is CASSEAAPGTGTDTQYF. DNA of the CDR3: TGTGCCAGCAGTGAAGCCGCCCCCGGGACAGGAACAGATACGCAGTATTTT.

This clone came up a few times. The rearrangement links TRBV28 to TRBJ2-1, with 9 bases fitting TRBD1. V was pared by 10 bases and J by 4 bases, with 8 bases of the junction left unmatched. The V gene's germline CDR1 is MDHEN and CDR2 SYDVKM. This CDR3 spans 14 amino acids. The CDR3 bases are TGTGCCATCAACAGGGGGCATGTATACAATGAGCAGTTCTTC. Its protein product is CAINRGHVYNEQFF.

The chain recombines TRBV12-3 or TRBV12-4 with TRBJ2-1; TRBD1 matches at 8 bases. The CDR3 spans 12 residues. The V and J ends lost 5 bases and 8 bases, in that order; junction bases with no gene match: 2. The CDR3 loop reads CASSTQGDEQFF. CDR3 sequence (DNA): TGTGCCAGCAGTACACAGGGGGATGAGCAGTTCTTC.

The chain links TRBV29-1 to TRBJ1-4; D unclear. V shed 6 bases and J shed 0 bases, with 11 bases lying between them. This CDR3 comprises 14 residues. CDR1 is SQVTM, CDR2 ANQGSEA, per germline. The CDR3 coding sequence is TGCAGCGTCGTACTAAGGCCAACTAATGAAAAACTGTTTTTT. Its translation: CSVVLRPTNEKLFF.

The rearrangement uses TRBV4-2 and TRBJ2-7; 9 bases match TRBD2. Germline V gene sequence: CDR1 LGHNA, CDR2 YNFKEQ. This CDR3 is 15 amino acids long. V gave up 0 bases and J gave up 7 bases; unmatched junction bases: 7. The CDR3 DNA is TGTGCCAGCAGCCAAGAAGGCGGGAGGGCGAAAGAGCAGTACTTC. Protein: CASSQEGGRAKEQYF.

V gene TRBV2 combines with J gene TRBJ1-1; 7 bases align to TRBD1. Losses at the gene ends were 6 bases for V and 0 bases for J; bases not matched to a gene: 4. The CDR3 totals 14 residues. Germline assignment: CDR1 SNHLY and CDR2 FYNNEI. CDR3 amino acids: CASRTGPLNTEAFF. Written as DNA, the CDR3 is TGTGCCAGCAGGACAGGGCCATTGAACACTGAAGCTTTCTTT.

This chain connects TRBV14 to TRBJ2-3, with 8 bases identical to TRBD2. Losses at the gene ends were 4 bases for V and 3 bases for J; bases not matched to a gene: 9. The CDR3 runs to 16 residues. Germline V gene lookup returns CDR1 SGHDN and CDR2 FVKESK. The CDR3 DNA reads as TGTGCCAGCAGCCCATCCCCGGGGGGGAGGACAGATACGCAGTATTTT. Protein sequence: CASSPSPGGRTDTQYF.

This clone has only a few counts. The chain recombines TRBV7-2 with TRBJ1-1, with TRBD1 as a possible D gene (6 bases). V lost 5 bases and J lost 5, with 12 bases in between. This CDR3 spans 13 amino acids. CDR1 and CDR2 (germline): SGHTA, FQGNSA. The CDR3 nucleotides are TGTGCCAGCAGCAATACAGGGAAGACTGAAGCTTTCTTT. Translated, it gives CASSNTGKTEAFF.

The genes are TRBV3-1 (or the pseudogene TRBV3-2) and TRBJ1-3; 7 bases align to TRBD1. V trimming: 4 bases; J trimming: 5 bases; junction bases outside the gene matches: 5. This CDR3 is built from 14 residues. Germline V gene data show CDR1 as LGHDT and CDR2 as YNNKEL (reference sequence). The CDR3 DNA sequence: TGTGCCAGCAGCCCTGAGACAGGGCGAAACACCATATATTTT. As protein: CASSPETGRNTIYF.

The V gene is TRBV6-6, the J gene TRBJ1-4, with D possibly being TRBD1 (6 bases). Germline CDR1 MNHNY, CDR2 SVGAGI (reference sequence). Trimming took off 5 bases at V and 3 bases at J, with 19 bases between the two ends. The CDR3 runs to 17 residues. CDR3 sequence: CASSLTQGMVANEKLFF. The CDR3, as DNA: TGTGCCAGCAGTCTTACTCAGGGGATGGTGGCTAATGAAAAACTGTTTTTT.

The CDR3 DNA follows: TGTGCCAGCAGCGAAACCGGACTGTACGAGCAGTACTTC. Its translation is CASSETGLYEQYF. V is TRBV3-1 (or the pseudogene TRBV3-2) and J is TRBJ2-7, with D perhaps matching TRBD2 (5 bases). Looked up from germline, CDR1 is LGHDT and CDR2 is YNNKEL (reference sequence). V was trimmed by 5 bases and J by 4 bases, leaving 12 bases between them. The CDR3 loop spans 13 amino acids.

The chain combines TRBV7-2 with TRBJ2-1; D not resolved. Germline loops: CDR1 SGHTA, CDR2 FQGNSA. Trimming stripped 2 bases from V and 2 bases from J, with 10 bases between. The CDR3 consists of 15 residues. Written as DNA, the CDR3 is TGTGCCAGCAGCTTATCGGTGAGAGCCTACAATGAGCAGTTCTTC. Its translation is CASSLSVRAYNEQFF.

This chain links TRBV6-5 with TRBJ2-1, with D unclear. Germline V gene data show CDR1 as MNHEY and CDR2 as SVGAGI. The CDR3 consists of 15 residues. The V end lost 0 bases, the J end lost 8 bases, and 14 bases lay between the germline ends. CDR3 sequence reads: CASSYSLENPDEQFF. CDR3 DNA: TGTGCCAGCAGTTACTCGCTGGAGAATCCTGATGAGCAGTTCTTC.

The CDR3 DNA reads TGTGCCAGCAGTATAGAGGGGGCGCGGGGCACTGAAGCTTTCTTT. This encodes CASSIEGARGTEAFF. This chain uses TRBV27 with TRBJ1-1; 7 bases fit TRBD1. The CDR3 consists of 15 residues. CDR1 is MNHEY and CDR2 is SMNVEV in the germline V gene (reference sequence). The trim removed 5 bases at V and 4 bases at J, leaving 10 bases unmatched.

V usage is TRBV28 and J usage is TRBJ1-4, with TRBD1 matching over 10 bases. V was pared by 5 bases and J by 8 bases, with 5 bases of the junction left unmatched. The CDR3 runs to 14 residues. CDR1 is MDHEN and CDR2 is SYDVKM in the germline V gene. Here the CDR3 DNA reads TGTGCCAGCAGTACCGGGACAGGGGCCGAAAAACTGTTTTTT. This translates into CASSTGTGAEKLFF.

The V call is TRBV7-9, the J call TRBJ1-3; D not resolved. The germline V gene has CDR1 SEHNR and CDR2 FQNEAQ (reference sequence). V lost 2 bases and J lost 0, with 11 bases in between. CDR3 length: 16 residues. CDR3 nucleotide sequence: TGTGCCAGCAGCTTATTGAGGGAGAGCTCTGGAAACACCATATATTTT. Translating it yields CASSLLRESSGNTIYF. The variable domain in full, with the rest retrieved from reference TRBV7-9 and TRBJ1-3, is DTGVSQNPRHKITKRGQNVTFRCDPISEHNRLYWYRQTLGQGPEFLTYFQNEAQLEKSRLLSDRFSAERPKGSFSTLEIQRTEQGDSAMYLCASSLLRESSGNTIYFGEGSWLTVV.

The rearrangement uses TRBV2 and TRBJ2-1; possible D gene TRBD2, 6 bases. The V end lost 2 bases, the J end lost 10 bases, and 15 bases lay between the germline ends. Germline V gene data show CDR1 as SNHLY and CDR2 as FYNNEI. This CDR3 comprises 14 residues. CDR3 sequence reads: CASSEFSRGGEQFF. For the CDR3, the DNA is TGTGCCAGCAGTGAATTTTCCCGGGGAGGAGAGCAGTTCTTC.

V gene TRBV18 combines with J gene TRBJ1-1; D is unclear. Germline V lookup: CDR1 KGHSH, CDR2 LQKENI. V was clipped by 6 bases and J by 3 bases, with 17 bases between them. CDR3 size: 15 residues. The CDR3 DNA follows: TGTGCCAGCTCCCAACAGCTTCGGGGTGACACTGAAGCTTTCTTT. It specifies CASSQQLRGDTEAFF.

This clone has ten or more counts. The V gene is TRBV10-2, the J gene TRBJ2-1, with TRBD2 as a possible D gene (6 bases). Germline CDR1 WSHSY, CDR2 SAAADI. Trimming took off 7 bases at V and 4 bases at J, with 17 bases between the two ends. The CDR3 is 15 amino acids. This chain's CDR3 is CASMAGGRGYNEQFF. The DNA of the CDR3 is TGCGCCAGCATGGCCGGAGGGAGAGGGTACAATGAGCAGTTCTTC.

The rearrangement joins TRBV5-6 to TRBJ2-7; tentatively, D is TRBD2 (5 bases). V lost 2 bases and J lost 4, with 7 bases in between. The CDR3 has 12 residues. Germline CDR1 and CDR2: SGHDT and YYEEEE. Here the CDR3 reads CASSFTGYEQYF. Here the CDR3 DNA reads TGTGCCAGCAGCTTCACGGGGTACGAGCAGTACTTC.

The rearrangement links TRBV9 to TRBJ1-5; a possible D gene is TRBD1 (5 bases). Germline V lookup: CDR1 SGDLS, CDR2 YYNGEE. This CDR3 has 16 amino acids. Between the trimmed V and J ends, which lost 4 bases and 0 bases, there was a span of 14 bases. Here the CDR3 DNA reads TGTGCCAGCAGCCTGTGGGGGGACCTTAGCAATCAGCCCCAGCATTTT. Amino acids: CASSLWGDLSNQPQHF.

The chain is built from TRBV28 and TRBJ1-5; D gene uncertain. The CDR3 is 14 residues long. The germline V and J ends were trimmed by 7 bases and 3 bases, with 13 bases remaining between them. Germline values: CDR1 MDHEN, CDR2 SYDVKM. Written as DNA, the CDR3 is TGTGCCAGCACCCCAGCGTCCCCCAATCAGCCCCAGCATTTT. It is translated as CASTPASPNQPQHF.